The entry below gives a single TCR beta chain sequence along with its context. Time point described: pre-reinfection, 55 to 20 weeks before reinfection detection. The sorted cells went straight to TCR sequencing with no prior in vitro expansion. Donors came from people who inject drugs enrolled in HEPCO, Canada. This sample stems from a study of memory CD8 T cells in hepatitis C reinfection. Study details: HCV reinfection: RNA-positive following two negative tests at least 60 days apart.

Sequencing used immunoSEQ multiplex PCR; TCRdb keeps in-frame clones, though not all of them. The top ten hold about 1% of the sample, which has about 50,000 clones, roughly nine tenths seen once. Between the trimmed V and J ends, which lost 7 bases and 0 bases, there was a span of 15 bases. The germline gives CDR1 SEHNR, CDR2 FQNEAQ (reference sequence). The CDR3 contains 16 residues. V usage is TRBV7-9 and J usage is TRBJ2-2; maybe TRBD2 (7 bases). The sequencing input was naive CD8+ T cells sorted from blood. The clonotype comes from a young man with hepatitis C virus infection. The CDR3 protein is CASTELGGANTGELFF. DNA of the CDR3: TGTGCCAGCACCGAGCTAGGGGGGGCGAACACCGGGGAGCTGTTTTTT.